The 32 T cell receptor beta chains below come from one sample, sequenced in a study of cytomegalovirus exposure and HLA in healthy donors. It was with 60 Vbeta and 13 Jbeta primers that the PCR ran. Using immunoSEQ multiplex PCR, the repertoire was profiled, and TCRdb retains in-frame clones only, with some absent. The table includes around 100,000 clones, approximately 60% detected once. The sequenced sample consisted of PBMCs. All receptors derive from a woman aged 25-40 years in good health and CMV-seronegative.

To note about this clone: At one of its ends the junction is not consistent with the germline gene, which may arise from a read error. The CDR3 region is CASHFRDSDNEQFF. The CDR3 DNA follows: TGTGCCAGTCATTTTCGGGACTCCGACAATGAGCAGTTCTTC. The chain employs TRBV27 and TRBJ2-1, with D perhaps matching TRBD2 (6 bases). Germline lookup yields CDR1 MNHEY and CDR2 SMNVEV (reference sequence). This CDR3 has 14 amino acids.

The rearrangement joins TRBV18 to TRBJ1-2, with D tentatively TRBD1 (6 bases). The CDR3 contains 13 residues. Trimming shortened V by 3 bases and J by 2 bases, and 7 bases separated the two germline ends. Germline V gene sequence: CDR1 KGHSH, CDR2 LQKENI. The CDR3 nucleotides read TGTGCCAGCTCACCCGGACAGAACTATGGCTACACCTTC. Protein sequence: CASSPGQNYGYTF. Full variable domain (remainder filled in from reference TRBV18 and TRBJ1-2): NAGVMQNPRHLVRRRGQEARLRCSPMKGHSHVYWYRQLPEEGLKFMVYLQKENIIDESGMPKERFSAEFPKEGPSILRIQQVVRGDSAAYFCASSPGQNYGYTFGSGTRLTVV.

The chain combines TRBV27 with TRBJ2-5; the match to TRBD1 covers 7 bases. After removal of 6 bases from V and 3 bases from J, the junction contained 10 bases not matched to a gene. Germline V gene sequence: CDR1 MNHEY, CDR2 SMNVEV (reference sequence). CDR3 length equals 15 residues. CDR3 sequence reads: CASSRRTGVKETQYF. CDR3 nucleotides: TGTGCCAGCAGCCGGAGGACAGGCGTAAAAGAGACCCAGTACTTC.

There are a few counts of this clone. This chain uses TRBV5-1 with TRBJ1-1; the D is unclear. Germline CDR1 is SGHRS and CDR2 is YFSETQ. V was shortened by 5 bases and J by 8 bases, with 19 bases between the two germline ends. The CDR3 extends over 14 amino acids. The CDR3 sequence is CASRPVATHQEAFF. CDR3 nucleotide sequence: TGCGCCAGCAGGCCCGTGGCAACGCACCAAGAAGCTTTCTTT.

This clone was picked up a small number of times. The rearrangement uses TRBV7-9 and TRBJ2-6, with D tentatively TRBD1 (7 bases). CDR1 and CDR2 (germline): SEHNR, FQNEAQ (reference sequence). CDR3 length: 19 residues. The V end lost 5 bases, the J end lost 0 bases, and 20 bases lay between the germline ends. CDR3 protein: CASSRPGGGSTSGANVLTF. In DNA, the CDR3 is TGTGCCAGCAGCCGACCTGGAGGGGGCTCCACCTCTGGGGCCAACGTCCTGACTTTC.

J is TRBJ2-7 and V is TRBV2; a weak D match, TRBD1 (5 bases). Germline CDR1 and CDR2: SNHLY and FYNNEI. Trimming pared 3 bases from V and 3 bases from J, leaving 12 bases between. The CDR3 covers 14 residues. The CDR3 nucleotides are TGTGCCAGCAGTGAGCAGGGTGTACTCTACGAGCAGTACTTC. Its translation is CASSEQGVLYEQYF.

The chain recombines TRBV7-6 with TRBJ2-1, with TRBD2 matching 8 bases. Germline trimming cut 6 bases from V and 5 bases from J; bases unmatched to any gene: 6. The CDR3 length is 14 residues. Germline V gene data show CDR1 as SGHVS and CDR2 as FNYEAQ. The CDR3 DNA follows: TGTGCCAGCAGGCTTAGCGGGAAGGACAATGAGCAGTTCTTC. Translation gives CASRLSGKDNEQFF.

This clone has only a few counts. The chain recombines TRBV19 with TRBJ1-5; tentative D call: TRBD1 (5 bases). Germline V gives CDR1 LNHDA, CDR2 SQIVND (reference sequence). CDR3 length equals 14 residues. Trimming removed 6 bases at V and 4 bases at J, with 13 bases between. For the CDR3, the DNA is TGTGCCAGTAGCGGCGGGGGTATGAATCAGCCCCAGCATTTT. Translated, it gives CASSGGGMNQPQHF.

In its sample, this clone ranks as medium-sized. The V call is TRBV6-4, the J call TRBJ2-1; D remains ambiguous. Germline values: CDR1 MRHNA, CDR2 SNTAGT. V was pared by 2 bases and J by 2 bases, with 4 bases between. This CDR3 is 13 amino acids long. The CDR3 here is CASSDDTYNEQFF. DNA for the CDR3: TGTGCCAGCAGTGACGACACCTACAATGAGCAGTTCTTC.

This sequence joins TRBV6-1 and TRBJ1-5; 7 positions agree with TRBD1. V trimming: 10 bases; J trimming: 8 bases; junction bases outside the gene matches: 8. Germline V gene lookup returns CDR1 MNHNS and CDR2 SASEGT. The CDR3 loop spans 12 amino acids. The CDR3 region has the DNA TGTGCCAAAGACAGGGTAATAAAGCCCCAGCATTTT. Amino acids: CAKDRVIKPQHF.

The chain links TRBV29-1 to TRBJ2-1, with TRBD1 identical over 12 bases. Germline V gives CDR1 SQVTM, CDR2 ANQGSEA. The CDR3 contains 16 residues. V lost 0 bases to trimming and J lost 9 bases; unmatched junction nucleotides: 9. CDR3 nucleotides: TGCAGCGTTGAAGATGGGCCGGGACAGGGGGCAGGTGAGCAGTTCTTC. This gives the protein CSVEDGPGQGAGEQFF.

V gene TRBV19 combines with J gene TRBJ1-2; no clear D. Germline V gene lookup returns CDR1 LNHDA and CDR2 SQIVND (reference sequence). This CDR3 region has 13 residues. Trimming removed 6 bases from V and 3 bases from J, with 11 bases in between. The CDR3 DNA sequence: TGTGCCAGTAGCCGGAGTCCGGACTATGGCTACACCTTC. It codes for CASSRSPDYGYTF.

This chain joins TRBV25-1 and TRBJ2-5; 10 bases line up with TRBD2. Trimming took 8 bases from V and 5 from J; bases not matched to a gene: 11. Looked up from germline, CDR1 is MGHDK and CDR2 is SYGVNS. The CDR3 covers 15 residues. CDR3 residues: CASPKAGGPRETQYF. In nucleotides, the CDR3 is TGTGCCAGCCCTAAAGCGGGAGGGCCTCGGGAGACCCAGTACTTC.

In its sample, this clone was seen once. V gene TRBV11-2 combines with J gene TRBJ2-7, with 8 bases lining up with TRBD1. Trimming at V came to 0 bases and at J to 4 bases, leaving 2 bases not matched to a gene. Looked up from germline, CDR1 is SGHAT and CDR2 is FQNNGV. This CDR3 is built from 14 residues. The CDR3 reads CASSLDWTGYEQYF. CDR3 in DNA: TGTGCCAGCAGCTTAGATTGGACAGGGTACGAGCAGTACTTC.

This clone showed up just a few times. The chain uses TRBV19 and TRBJ2-1, with a possible D match to TRBD1 (6 bases). Germline assignment: CDR1 LNHDA and CDR2 SQIVND (reference sequence). V was clipped by 3 bases and J by 5 bases, with 11 bases between them. The length of the CDR3 is 14 residues. In DNA form, the CDR3 reads TGTGCCAGTAGTATCCGGACAGTTGACAATGAGCAGTTCTTC. It codes for CASSIRTVDNEQFF.

This clone came up once. This sequence joins TRBV6-1 and TRBJ2-5, with D possibly being TRBD1 (6 bases). V was pared by 5 bases and J by 2 bases, with 9 bases between. CDR1 and CDR2 from the germline V gene are MNHNS and SASEGT. There are 13 residues in the CDR3. The CDR3 region is CASSHDRQETQYF. As DNA, the CDR3 is TGTGCCAGCAGTCACGACAGGCAAGAGACCCAGTACTTC.

This clone has just a few counts. The genes are TRBV11-3 and TRBJ2-5; 8 nucleotides line up with TRBD2. V was pared by 1 base and J by 4 bases, with 5 bases of the junction left unmatched. CDR1 SGHNT and CDR2 YENEEA come from the germline V gene. CDR3 length: 15 amino acids. CDR3 in amino acids: CASSLAAGVGETQYF. In DNA, the CDR3 is TGTGCCAGCAGCTTAGCAGCGGGAGTTGGAGAGACCCAGTACTTC.

This clone has just a few counts. The rearrangement uses TRBV28 and TRBJ2-2; D is undetermined. The CDR3 loop spans 13 amino acids. Germline CDR1 and CDR2: MDHEN and SYDVKM. Trimming pared 8 bases from V and 2 bases from J, leaving 9 bases between. CDR3 in DNA: TGTGCCAGCGTAAACGGTAACACCGGGGAGCTGTTTTTT. Its protein product is CASVNGNTGELFF.

The chain couples TRBV14 to TRBJ2-7; maybe TRBD2 (5 bases). Germline CDR1 is SGHDN and CDR2 is FVKESK. The CDR3 runs to 13 residues. The V end lost 4 bases, the J end lost 3 bases, and 10 bases lay between the germline ends. In nucleotides, the CDR3 is TGTGCCAGCAGCCCAAGCGAGGGCTACGAGCAGTACTTC. Its protein product is CASSPSEGYEQYF.

The V and J genes are TRBV29-1 and TRBJ2-1, with 9 bases aligning to TRBD2. The ends lost 5 bases at V and 10 bases at J; junction bases unmatched: 15. CDR1 SQVTM and CDR2 ANQGSEA come from the germline V gene. This CDR3 has 15 residues. The CDR3 nucleotides are TGCAGCGTTCCGACTAGCGGAACGACTTTTGGGGAGCAGTTCTTC. This gives the protein CSVPTSGTTFGEQFF.

The genes are TRBV5-1 and TRBJ2-7; 7 nucleotides match TRBD2. CDR3 length: 15 amino acids. Germline CDR1 and CDR2: SGHRS and YFSETQ. The V and J ends lost 0 bases and 1 base, in that order; junction bases with no gene match: 4. In DNA form, the CDR3 reads TGCGCCAGCAGCTTGGAACTAGCGAAGTCCTACGAGCAGTACTTC. It yields the protein CASSLELAKSYEQYF.

This clone was counted a single time. The genes are TRBV7-3 and TRBJ2-1; D is unclear. CDR3 length: 13 residues. Germline V gene data show CDR1 as SGHTA and CDR2 as FQGTGA. Trimming shortened V by 0 bases and J by 7 bases, and 7 bases separated the two germline ends. CDR3 sequence reads: CASSLTGENEQFF. CDR3 nucleotides: TGTGCCAGCAGCTTAACGGGCGAGAATGAGCAGTTCTTC.

The rearrangement links TRBV7-3 to TRBJ2-1; 13 bases match TRBD2. Trimming took 7 bases from V and 9 from J; bases not matched to a gene: 9. This CDR3 has 15 residues. Germline loops: CDR1 SGHTA, CDR2 FQGTGA. Written as DNA, the CDR3 is TGTGCCAGCAACCGAGGACTAGCGGGAGACACTGAGCAGTTCTTC. Protein: CASNRGLAGDTEQFF. Using reference TRBV7-3 and TRBJ2-1 for the parts outside the CDR3, the full variable domain is GAGVSQTPSNKVTEKGKYVELRCDPISGHTALYWYRQSLGQGPEFLIYFQGTGAADDSGLPNDRFFAVRPEGSVSTLKIQRTERGDSAVYLCASNRGLAGDTEQFFGPGTRLTVL.

This chain uses TRBV9 with TRBJ1-2, with TRBD1 matching 8 bases. Germline CDR1 and CDR2: SGDLS and YYNGEE. After removal of 4 bases from V and 8 bases from J, the junction contained 10 bases not matched to a gene. The CDR3 totals 14 residues. DNA of the CDR3: TGTGCCAGCAGCACCCGACAGGGGTTGGAAGGCTACACCTTC. This encodes CASSTRQGLEGYTF.

This clone was picked up a small number of times. The chain combines TRBV30 with TRBJ2-5, with 8 bases matching TRBD1. The CDR3 covers 11 residues. Germline V gene lookup returns CDR1 GTSNPN and CDR2 SVGIG (reference sequence). Trimming took 7 bases from V and 5 from J; bases not matched to a gene: 3. The CDR3 DNA is TGTGCCTTCAGGGGGCGGGAGACCCAGTACTTC. Translating gives CAFRGRETQYF.

This chain links TRBV28 with TRBJ1-4; D remains ambiguous. Trimming cost V 8 bases and J 7 bases, with 8 bases left between them. CDR3 size: 11 residues. Per germline, CDR1 MDHEN and CDR2 SYDVKM. CDR3 sequence reads: CASRLSEKLFF. CDR3 DNA: TGTGCCAGCCGCCTGAGTGAAAAACTGTTTTTT.

The chain joins TRBV6-5 to TRBJ2-1; no clear D. The V end was cut by 1 base, the J end by 0 bases, with 10 bases between. Germline CDR1 is MNHEY and CDR2 is SVGAGI. The CDR3 consists of 16 residues. The CDR3 loop is CASSYLRRSSYNEQFF. CDR3 sequence (DNA): TGTGCCAGCAGTTACTTAAGGCGGTCCTCCTACAATGAGCAGTTCTTC.

The chain carries TRBV10-3 and TRBJ2-2, with D possibly matching TRBD2 (5 bases). Germline lookup yields CDR1 ENHRY and CDR2 SYGVKD. V shed 6 bases and J shed 0 bases, with 14 bases lying between them. This CDR3 has 16 residues. The chain's CDR3 is CAIRHDGLPNTGELFF. The CDR3 DNA is TGTGCCATCAGGCATGATGGACTTCCGAACACCGGGGAGCTGTTTTTT.

J is TRBJ1-1 and V is TRBV28; maybe TRBD1 (5 bases). Trimming pared 5 bases from V and 1 base from J, leaving 14 bases between. From germline, CDR1 is MDHEN and CDR2 SYDVKM. The CDR3 consists of 15 residues. The CDR3 DNA sequence: TGTGCCAGCAGTGTCCCCGGGACTGAGAACACTGAAGCTTTCTTT. It is translated as CASSVPGTENTEAFF. Drawing the rest from reference TRBV28 and TRBJ1-1, the complete variable domain is DVKVTQSSRYLVKRTGEKVFLECVQDMDHENMFWYRQDPGLGLRLIYFSYDVKMKEKGDIPEGYSVSREKKERFSLILESASTNQTSMYLCASSVPGTENTEAFFGQGTRLTVV.

This rearrangement joins TRBV28 to TRBJ1-4; 7 positions agree with TRBD1. The ends lost 4 bases at V and 8 bases at J; junction bases unmatched: 7. Germline loops: CDR1 MDHEN, CDR2 SYDVKM. The CDR3 is 14 residues long. The CDR3 region is CASSSARGFEKLFF. Written as DNA, the CDR3 is TGTGCCAGCAGTTCTGCCAGGGGGTTCGAAAAACTGTTTTTT.

This sequence joins TRBV18 and TRBJ2-6, with D maybe TRBD1 (6 bases). The germline V and J ends were trimmed by 3 bases and 1 base, with 13 bases remaining between them. Germline loops: CDR1 KGHSH, CDR2 LQKENI. CDR3 length: 17 residues. CDR3 coding DNA: TGTGCCAGCTCACCTGCTGCAGGGGAATCTGGGGCCAACGTCCTGACTTTC. The encoded protein is CASSPAAGESGANVLTF.

The V call is TRBV10-3, the J call TRBJ2-7; TRBD1 might be the D (6 bases). Germline CDR1 is ENHRY and CDR2 is SYGVKD. The germline V and J ends were trimmed by 3 bases and 2 bases, with 17 bases remaining between them. This CDR3 is built from 16 residues. The CDR3 DNA sequence: TGTGCCATCAGTGACCTGGACAGACTCTCCACCTACGAGCAGTACTTC. Amino acids: CAISDLDRLSTYEQYF.